The source of this TCR beta chain is a study of T cells in Graves' hyperthyroidism and ophthalmopathy. Authors of the study amplified TCR beta CDR3 regions from RNA transcripts. The HTBI primer set was used in a first-round RT-PCR of the TCR CDR3. TCRdb re-analysed the multiplex PCR reads in MiXCR, keeping a single row per CDR3 protein. The sample consists of approximately 530,000 distinct CDR3 sequences, about 20% of them appearing once. The CDR3 covers 17 residues. V gave up 1 base and J gave up 0 bases, with 13 bases separating them. CDR1 is MGHRA and CDR2 is YSYEKL in the germline V gene. Source material: blood. The V call is TRBV4-1, the J call TRBJ2-1, with a possible D match to TRBD1 (6 bases). The receptor's source is a man aged 35-49 years with Graves' ophthalmopathy. CDR3 sequence: CASSQAGRGFSYNEQFF. The CDR3 DNA reads as TGCGCCAGCAGCCAAGCAGGCAGGGGATTCTCCTACAATGAGCAGTTCTTC.